This T cell receptor beta chain was recorded in a study of spatial heterogeneity in lung cancer. Study information: Each time, sequencing found more beta-chain sequences than alpha-chain sequences. Within raw reads, each unique TCR and UMI combination appeared on average more than ten times. The study, taken as a whole, reports: Whereas they appeared in blood less at follow-up, ubiquitous expanded tumor TCRs appeared there more at resection.

Losses at the gene ends were 2 bases for V and 6 bases for J; bases not matched to a gene: 11. Germline CDR1 reads LGHNA; CDR2 reads YNFKEQ. The CDR3 covers 17 residues. This clonotype was counted many times. As yet, its antigen is unknown. TCRdb redid the calling of the 5' RACE reads with MiXCR, one entry per CDR3 protein. In the table there are around 92,000 distinct CDR3 sequences, roughly 12% of which are singletons. Described time point: sample taken at primary tumor resection. Frozen PBMC, nontumor lung or tumor provided whole RNA, which was sequenced unsorted. The roughly 66 donors had untreated early-stage non-small cell lung cancer.

The TCR sequence derives from a male donor with early-stage non-small cell lung cancer. This sequence joins TRBV4-2 and TRBJ2-3; TRBD2 aligns across 10 bases. The sample consisted of PBMCs, taken at surgery. CDR3 sequence: CASSQPRGSGRSDTQYF. As DNA, the CDR3 is TGTGCCAGCAGCCAACCCCGGGGTAGCGGGAGGTCGGATACGCAGTATTTT.